This TCR beta chain stems from a study of cytomegalovirus exposure and HLA in healthy donors. PCR used 60 Vbeta primers and 13 Jbeta primers. Repertoires were generated with immunoSEQ multiplex PCR, while TCRdb's copy carries only in-frame clones and drops some. Of some 100,000 clones in the sample, 81% were seen once. V lost 2 bases, J lost 2 bases, and 2 bases stayed unmatched. This CDR3 comprises 14 residues. CDR1 and CDR2 from the germline V gene are KGHSY and FQNENV. The sample was PBMCs. The source is a woman in her 30s in good health and CMV-seronegative. The rearrangement joins TRBV16 to TRBJ2-5; 7 bases match TRBD1. The DNA of the CDR3 is TGTGCCAGCAGCCAAGGGACAGCGCAAGAGACCCAGTACTTC. Its translation is CASSQGTAQETQYF.